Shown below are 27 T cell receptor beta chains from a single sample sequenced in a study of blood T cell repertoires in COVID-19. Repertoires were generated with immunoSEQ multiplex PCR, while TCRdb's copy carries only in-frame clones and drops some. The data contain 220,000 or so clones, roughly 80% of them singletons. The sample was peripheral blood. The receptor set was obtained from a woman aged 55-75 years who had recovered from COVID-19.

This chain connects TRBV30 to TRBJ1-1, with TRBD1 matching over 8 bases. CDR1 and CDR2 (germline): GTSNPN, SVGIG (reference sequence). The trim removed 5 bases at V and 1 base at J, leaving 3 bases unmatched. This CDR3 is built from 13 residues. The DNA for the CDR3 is TGTGCCTGGGATGACAGGGGGAACACTGAAGCTTTCTTT. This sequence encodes CAWDDRGNTEAFF.

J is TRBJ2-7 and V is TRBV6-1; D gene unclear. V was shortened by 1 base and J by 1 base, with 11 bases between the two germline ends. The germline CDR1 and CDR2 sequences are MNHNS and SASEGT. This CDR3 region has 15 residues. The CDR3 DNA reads TGTGCCAGCAGTGAAGATCAGTCCTTATCCTACGAGCAGTACTTC. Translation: CASSEDQSLSYEQYF.

The CDR3 nucleotides read TGCGCCAGCAGCCAAGAGGGGGACAGCCCTGAAGCTTTCTTT. Translated: CASSQEGDSPEAFF. The chain has TRBV4-1 and TRBJ1-1, with 7 bases lining up with TRBD1. V lost 0 bases to trimming and J lost 6 bases; unmatched junction nucleotides: 4. CDR3 size: 14 residues. CDR1 and CDR2 (germline): MGHRA, YSYEKL.

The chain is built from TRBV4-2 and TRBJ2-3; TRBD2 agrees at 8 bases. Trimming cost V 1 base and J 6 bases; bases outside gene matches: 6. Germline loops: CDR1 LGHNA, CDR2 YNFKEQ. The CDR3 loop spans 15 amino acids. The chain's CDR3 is CASSQGTSNGDTQYF. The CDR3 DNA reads TGTGCCAGCAGCCAAGGGACTAGCAATGGGGATACGCAGTATTTT.

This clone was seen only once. CDR3 amino acids: CASSQGEQGYTF. The CDR3 DNA follows: TGTGCCAGTAGTCAGGGGGAACAAGGCTACACCTTC. The chain uses TRBV19 and TRBJ1-2; 7 bases are shared with TRBD1. Losses at the gene ends were 5 bases for V and 8 bases for J; bases not matched to a gene: 5. CDR1 is LNHDA and CDR2 is SQIVND in the germline V gene (reference sequence). This CDR3 contains 12 residues.

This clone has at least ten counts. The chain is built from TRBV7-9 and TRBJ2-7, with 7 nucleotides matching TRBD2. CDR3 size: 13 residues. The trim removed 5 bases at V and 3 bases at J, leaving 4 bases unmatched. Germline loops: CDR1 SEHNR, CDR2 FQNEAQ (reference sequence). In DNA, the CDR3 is TGTGCCAGCAGCGGGGACTACCACTACGAGCAGTACTTC. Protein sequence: CASSGDYHYEQYF.

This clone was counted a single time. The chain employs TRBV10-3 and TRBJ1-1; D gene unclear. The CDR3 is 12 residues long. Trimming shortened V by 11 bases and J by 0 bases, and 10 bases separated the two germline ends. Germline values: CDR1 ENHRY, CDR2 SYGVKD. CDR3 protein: CAVGRMNTEAFF. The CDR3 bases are TGTGCCGTCGGCAGGATGAACACTGAAGCTTTCTTT.

CDR3 residues: CASSLQAPGNTIYF. In nucleotides, the CDR3 is TGTGCCAGCAGCCTCCAAGCACCTGGAAACACCATATATTTT. The rearrangement uses TRBV3-1 (or the pseudogene TRBV3-2) and TRBJ1-3; D gene unclear. Trimming removed 4 bases from V and 2 bases from J, with 9 bases in between. This CDR3 has 14 residues. Germline V gene lookup returns CDR1 LGHDT and CDR2 YNNKEL (reference sequence).

CDR3 loop: CASRLPRGQGHYYGSGNTIYF. The DNA for the CDR3 is TGTGCAAGTCGCCTCCCCCGGGGACAGGGGCATTACTACGGCTCTGGAAACACCATATATTTT. The chain is built from TRBV12-2 and TRBJ1-3; TRBD1 is the table's D call, not checked against the DNA. TRBV12-2 is deemed a pseudogene. CDR3 size: 21 residues.

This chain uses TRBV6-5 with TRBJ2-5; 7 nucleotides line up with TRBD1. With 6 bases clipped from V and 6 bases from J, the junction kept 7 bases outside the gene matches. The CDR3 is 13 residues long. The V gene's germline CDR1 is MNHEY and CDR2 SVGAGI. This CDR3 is CASSVTGVQTQYF. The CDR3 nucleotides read TGTGCCAGCAGCGTAACAGGGGTTCAGACCCAGTACTTC.

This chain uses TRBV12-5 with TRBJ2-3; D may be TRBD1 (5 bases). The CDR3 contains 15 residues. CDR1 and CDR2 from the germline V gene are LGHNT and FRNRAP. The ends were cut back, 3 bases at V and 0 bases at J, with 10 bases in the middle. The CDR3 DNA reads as TGTGCTAGTGGTTTAGGGGCAGTTAGCACAGATACGCAGTATTTT. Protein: CASGLGAVSTDTQYF.

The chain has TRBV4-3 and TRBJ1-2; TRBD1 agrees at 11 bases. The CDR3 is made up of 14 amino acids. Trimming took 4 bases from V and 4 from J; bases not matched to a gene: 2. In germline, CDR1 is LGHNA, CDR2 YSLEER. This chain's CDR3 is CASSRDRGAYGYTF. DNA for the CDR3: TGCGCCAGCAGCCGGGACAGGGGGGCCTATGGCTACACCTTC.

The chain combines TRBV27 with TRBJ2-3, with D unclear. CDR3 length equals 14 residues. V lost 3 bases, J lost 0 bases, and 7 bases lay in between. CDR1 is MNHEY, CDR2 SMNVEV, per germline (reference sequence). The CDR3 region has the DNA TGTGCCAGCAGTTTTACAGCTAGCACAGATACGCAGTATTTT. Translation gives CASSFTASTDTQYF.

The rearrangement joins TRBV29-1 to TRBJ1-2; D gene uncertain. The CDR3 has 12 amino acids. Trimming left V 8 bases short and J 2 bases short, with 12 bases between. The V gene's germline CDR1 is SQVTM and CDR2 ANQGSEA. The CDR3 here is CSITSPNYGYTF. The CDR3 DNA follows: TGCAGCATCACTTCGCCCAACTATGGCTACACCTTC.

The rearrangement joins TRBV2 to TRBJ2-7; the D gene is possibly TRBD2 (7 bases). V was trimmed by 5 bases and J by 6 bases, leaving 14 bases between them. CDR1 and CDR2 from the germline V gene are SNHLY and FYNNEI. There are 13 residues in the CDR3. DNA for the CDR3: TGTGCCAGCAGTAGTGACGGGGGGCGCGAGCAGTACTTC. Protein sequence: CASSSDGGREQYF.

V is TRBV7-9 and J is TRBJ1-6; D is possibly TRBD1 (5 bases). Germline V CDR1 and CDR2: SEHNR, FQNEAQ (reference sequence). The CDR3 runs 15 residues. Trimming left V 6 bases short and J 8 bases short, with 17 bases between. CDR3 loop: CASRSGGTQDSPLHF. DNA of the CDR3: TGTGCCAGCAGGAGCGGGGGGACCCAAGATTCACCCCTCCACTTT.

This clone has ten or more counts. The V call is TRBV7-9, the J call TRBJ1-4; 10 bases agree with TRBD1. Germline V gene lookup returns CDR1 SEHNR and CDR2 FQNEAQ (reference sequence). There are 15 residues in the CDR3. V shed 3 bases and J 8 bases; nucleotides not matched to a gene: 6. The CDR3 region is CASSLPGQGHEKLFF. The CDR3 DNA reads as TGTGCCAGCAGCTTGCCGGGACAGGGGCACGAAAAACTGTTTTTT.

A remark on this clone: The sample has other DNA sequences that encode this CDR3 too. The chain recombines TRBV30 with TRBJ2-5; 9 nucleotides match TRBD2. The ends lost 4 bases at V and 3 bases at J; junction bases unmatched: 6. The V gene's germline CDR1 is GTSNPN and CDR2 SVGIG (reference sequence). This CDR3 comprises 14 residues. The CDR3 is CAWNLRGGEETQYF. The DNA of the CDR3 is TGTGCCTGGAATTTGCGGGGGGGCGAAGAGACCCAGTACTTC.

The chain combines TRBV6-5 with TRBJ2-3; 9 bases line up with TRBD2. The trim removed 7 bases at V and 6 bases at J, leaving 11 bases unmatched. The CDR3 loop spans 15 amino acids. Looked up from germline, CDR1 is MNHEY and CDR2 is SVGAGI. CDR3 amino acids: CASNIAAGGWDTQYF. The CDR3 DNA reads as TGTGCCAGCAATATAGCAGCGGGGGGCTGGGATACGCAGTATTTT.

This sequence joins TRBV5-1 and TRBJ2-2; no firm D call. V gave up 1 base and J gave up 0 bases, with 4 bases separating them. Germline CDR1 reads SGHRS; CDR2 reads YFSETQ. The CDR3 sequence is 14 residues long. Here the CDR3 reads CASSLTANTGELFF. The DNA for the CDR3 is TGCGCCAGCAGCTTGACAGCGAACACCGGGGAGCTGTTTTTT.

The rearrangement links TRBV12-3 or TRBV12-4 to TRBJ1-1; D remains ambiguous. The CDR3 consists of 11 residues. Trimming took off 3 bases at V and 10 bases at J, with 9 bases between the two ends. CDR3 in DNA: TGTGCCAGCAGTTTCCGGGGTAGAGCTTTCTTT. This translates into CASSFRGRAFF.

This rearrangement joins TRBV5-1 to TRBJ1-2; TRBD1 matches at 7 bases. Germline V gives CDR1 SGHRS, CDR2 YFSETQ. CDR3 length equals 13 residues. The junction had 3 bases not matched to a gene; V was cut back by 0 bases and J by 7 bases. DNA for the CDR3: TGCGCCAGCAGCTTGGGGGACAGCTTTGGCTACACCTTC. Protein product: CASSLGDSFGYTF.

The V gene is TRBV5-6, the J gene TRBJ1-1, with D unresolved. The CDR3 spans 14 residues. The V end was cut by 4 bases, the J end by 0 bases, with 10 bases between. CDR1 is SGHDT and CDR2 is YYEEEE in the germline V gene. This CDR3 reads CASSGGGMNTEAFF. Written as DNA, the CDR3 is TGTGCCAGCAGCGGAGGAGGGATGAACACTGAAGCTTTCTTT. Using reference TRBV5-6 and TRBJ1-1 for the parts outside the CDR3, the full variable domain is DAGVTQSPTHLIKTRGQQVTLRCSPKSGHDTVSWYQQALGQGPQFIFQYYEEEERQRGNFPDRFSGHQFPNYSSELNVNALLLGDSALYLCASSGGGMNTEAFFGQGTRLTVV.

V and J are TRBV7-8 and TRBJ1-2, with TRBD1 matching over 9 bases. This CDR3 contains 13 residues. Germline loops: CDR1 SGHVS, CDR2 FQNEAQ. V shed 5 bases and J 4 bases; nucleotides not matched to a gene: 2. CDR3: CASSKDRGYGYTF. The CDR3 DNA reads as TGTGCCAGCAGCAAGGACAGGGGCTATGGCTACACCTTC. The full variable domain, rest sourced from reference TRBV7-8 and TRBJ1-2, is GAGVSQSPRYKVAKRGQDVALRCDPISGHVSLFWYQQALGQGPEFLTYFQNEAQLDKSGLPSDRFFAERPEGSVSTLKIQRTQQEDSAVYLCASSKDRGYGYTFGSGTRLTVV.

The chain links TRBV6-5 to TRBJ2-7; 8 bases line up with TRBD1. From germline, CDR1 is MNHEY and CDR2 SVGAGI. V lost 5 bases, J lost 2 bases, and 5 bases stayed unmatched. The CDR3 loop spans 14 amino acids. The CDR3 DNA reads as TGTGCCAGCAGTCAGGACAGGGAGACCTACGAGCAGTACTTC. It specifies CASSQDRETYEQYF.

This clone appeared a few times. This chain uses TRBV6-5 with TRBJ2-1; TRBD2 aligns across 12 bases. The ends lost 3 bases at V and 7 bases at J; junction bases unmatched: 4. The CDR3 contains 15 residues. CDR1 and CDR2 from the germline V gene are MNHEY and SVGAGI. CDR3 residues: CASSYLAGGPNEQFF. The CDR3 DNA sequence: TGTGCCAGCAGTTATCTAGCGGGGGGGCCGAATGAGCAGTTCTTC.

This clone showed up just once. CDR3 sequence: CASRRQIIAGGPHEQFF. The CDR3 nucleotides are TGTGCCAGCAGACGACAAATCATAGCGGGGGGGCCTCATGAGCAGTTCTTC. This chain links TRBV6-6 with TRBJ2-1; 11 bases are a match to TRBD2. The J segment lost 8 bases and the V segment lost 6 bases, leaving 15 bases of the junction unmatched. CDR1 is MNHNY, CDR2 SVGAGI, per germline (reference sequence). This CDR3 comprises 17 residues.